This passage covers 18 T cell receptor beta chains from one sample sequenced in a study of blood T cell repertoires in COVID-19. Libraries were prepared by immunoSEQ multiplex PCR; TCRdb keeps only in-frame clonotypes and omits some of them. Altogether about 100,000 clones are present, about 81% being singletons, with the ten largest covering 17%. Specimen: peripheral blood. The receptors come from a woman aged 55-70 years with acute or convalescent COVID-19.

This clone was recorded only once. This chain joins TRBV13 and TRBJ1-1; a weak D match, TRBD1 (6 bases). Trimming stripped 6 bases from V and 2 bases from J, with 31 bases between. Germline V gene lookup returns CDR1 PRHDT and CDR2 FYEKMQ (reference sequence). This CDR3 has 20 amino acids. In DNA, the CDR3 is TGTGCCAGCAGTTTGGAGCACGAGAGGGGGTTCCGGACATTTAACACTGAAGCTTTCTTT. As protein: CASSLEHERGFRTFNTEAFF.

The genes are TRBV7-2 and TRBJ1-3; a possible D gene is TRBD1 (5 bases). CDR3 length: 14 amino acids. V lost 4 bases and J 9 bases, leaving 16 bases between the germline ends. Germline values: CDR1 SGHTA, CDR2 FQGNSA. CDR3 sequence (DNA): TGTGCCAGCAGCTCCTGGACACCGCCGGCCACCATATATTTT. Translated: CASSSWTPPATIYF.

The chain recombines TRBV28 with TRBJ2-7; D gene unclear. The germline V and J ends were trimmed by 3 bases and 0 bases, with 6 bases remaining between them. The CDR3 runs 13 residues. Germline-derived CDR1 and CDR2 are MDHEN and SYDVKM. The CDR3 DNA reads TGTGCCAGCAGTTTTTCCAGCTCCTACGAGCAGTACTTC. Translation gives CASSFSSSYEQYF. Supplemented by reference TRBV28 and TRBJ2-7, the full variable domain reads DVKVTQSSRYLVKRTGEKVFLECVQDMDHENMFWYRQDPGLGLRLIYFSYDVKMKEKGDIPEGYSVSREKKERFSLILESASTNQTSMYLCASSFSSSYEQYFGPGTRLTVT.

The chain uses TRBV27 and TRBJ1-6; no definite D call. Trimming pared 3 bases from V and 0 bases from J, leaving 3 bases between. The length of the CDR3 is 14 residues. CDR1 is MNHEY and CDR2 is SMNVEV in the germline V gene (reference sequence). The CDR3 DNA follows: TGTGCCAGCAGTTTTCGCTCCTATAATTCACCCCTCCACTTT. Encoded protein: CASSFRSYNSPLHF.

The rearrangement links TRBV10-3 to TRBJ1-6; D perhaps matches TRBD1 (6 bases). Deletions cut 5 bases from V and 7 bases from J, with 12 bases between. CDR1 and CDR2 (germline): ENHRY, SYGVKD. This CDR3 contains 14 residues. The CDR3 spells CAISSNRDNSPLHF. In DNA form, the CDR3 reads TGTGCCATCAGTTCGAACAGGGACAATTCACCCCTCCACTTT.

The chain is built from TRBV7-2 and TRBJ1-1; D is possibly TRBD1 (6 bases). V was cut by 6 bases and J by 4 bases, with 15 bases left in between. CDR1 SGHTA and CDR2 FQGNSA come from the germline V gene. The CDR3 totals 14 residues. The CDR3 loop is CASREHRVGTEAFF. CDR3 coding DNA: TGTGCCAGCAGGGAACACAGGGTCGGCACTGAAGCTTTCTTT.

This CDR3 is CSVGGGAEYGYTF. The CDR3 nucleotides read TGCAGCGTTGGTGGGGGGGCAGAGTATGGCTACACCTTC. The J gene is TRBJ1-2, the V gene TRBV29-1, with a possible D match to TRBD1 (6 bases). Germline values: CDR1 SQVTM, CDR2 ANQGSEA. This CDR3 is 13 amino acids long. The V end was cut by 4 bases, the J end by 5 bases, with 14 bases between.

The genes are TRBV24-1 and TRBJ2-1; D gene uncertain. Trimming shortened V by 2 bases and J by 15 bases, and 10 bases separated the two germline ends. From germline, CDR1 is KGHDR and CDR2 SFDVKD. The CDR3 spans 11 residues. For the CDR3, the DNA is TGTGCCACCAGTGATTCCTCGGTGGTGTTCTTC. Translating gives CATSDSSVVFF.

The gene calls are TRBV19 and TRBJ1-5, with TRBD1 matching 11 bases. In germline, CDR1 is LNHDA, CDR2 SQIVND (reference sequence). The CDR3 length is 17 residues. Losses at the gene ends were 6 bases for V and 0 bases for J; bases not matched to a gene: 7. The chain's CDR3 is CASRGTGGPNSNQPQHF. CDR3 bases: TGTGCCAGTAGGGGGACAGGGGGACCCAATAGCAATCAGCCCCAGCATTTT.

This chain joins TRBV5-4 and TRBJ1-1; D remains ambiguous. Germline lookup yields CDR1 SGHNT and CDR2 YYREEE (reference sequence). V lost 4 bases, J lost 7 bases, and 8 bases lay in between. CDR3 length: 11 amino acids. This CDR3 is CASSGEIEAFF. In DNA, the CDR3 is TGTGCCAGCAGCGGAGAGATTGAAGCTTTCTTT. The whole variable domain, remainder taken from reference TRBV5-4 and TRBJ1-1, is ETGVTQSPTHLIKTRGQQVTLRCSSQSGHNTVSWYQQALGQGPQFIFQYYREEENGRGNFPPRFSGLQFPNYSSELNVNALELDDSALYLCASSGEIEAFFGQGTRLTVV.

The chain couples TRBV9 to TRBJ1-3; no reliable D call. Trimming stripped 2 bases from V and 2 bases from J, with 5 bases between. Germline CDR1 and CDR2: SGDLS and YYNGEE. This CDR3 has 13 residues. This CDR3 reads CASSVEPGNTIYF. CDR3 in DNA: TGTGCCAGCAGCGTGGAGCCTGGAAACACCATATATTTT. Complete variable domain (other parts from reference TRBV9 and TRBJ1-3): DSGVTQTPKHLITATGQRVTLRCSPRSGDLSVYWYQQSLDQGLQFLIQYYNGEERAKGNILERFSAQQFPDLHSELNLSSLELGDSALYFCASSVEPGNTIYFGEGSWLTVV.

V and J are TRBV7-2 and TRBJ2-3, with 11 bases fitting TRBD2. The V and J ends lost 8 bases and 2 bases, in that order; junction bases with no gene match: 6. The CDR3 length is 15 residues. Germline V lookup: CDR1 SGHTA, CDR2 FQGNSA. The CDR3 DNA is TGTGCCAGCCCCCCTAGCGGGGGGATCACAGATACGCAGTATTTT. Protein sequence: CASPPSGGITDTQYF.

The chain is built from TRBV11-3 and TRBJ1-4; D unclear. Looked up from germline, CDR1 is SGHNT and CDR2 is YENEEA. V dropped 6 bases and J dropped 3 bases, with 8 bases sitting between them. The CDR3 has 13 residues. The CDR3 sequence: CASSSRSNEKLFF. The CDR3 nucleotides are TGTGCCAGCAGTTCCCGTTCTAATGAAAAACTGTTTTTT.

This chain links TRBV12-5 with TRBJ2-2, with D maybe TRBD1 (5 bases). V was clipped by 3 bases and J by 4 bases, with 12 bases between them. Germline V gene sequence: CDR1 LGHNT, CDR2 FRNRAP. This CDR3 is built from 15 residues. In DNA, the CDR3 is TGTGCTAGTGGTTTTCTCCAGGGATTCACCGGGGAGCTGTTTTTT. The encoded protein is CASGFLQGFTGELFF. The variable domain in full, with the rest retrieved from reference TRBV12-5 and TRBJ2-2, is DARVTQTPRHKVTEMGQEVTMRCQPILGHNTVFWYRQTMMQGLELLAYFRNRAPLDDSGMPKDRFSAEMPDATLATLKIQPSEPRDSAVYFCASGFLQGFTGELFFGEGSRLTVL.

This clone was seen more than once but under ten times. The V and J genes are TRBV24-1 and TRBJ1-5, with D possibly being TRBD1 (6 bases). Trimming removed 7 bases from V and 0 bases from J, with 6 bases in between. CDR1 is KGHDR and CDR2 is SFDVKD in the germline V gene. This CDR3 has 13 residues. CDR3 bases: TGTGCCACCAGGGGGGCTAGCAATCAGCCCCAGCATTTT. Translated: CATRGASNQPQHF.

The chain is built from TRBV9 and TRBJ1-2; D gene ambiguous. V gave up 2 bases and J gave up 9 bases, with 11 bases separating them. The CDR3 runs to 12 residues. Germline loops: CDR1 SGDLS, CDR2 YYNGEE. The CDR3 loop reads CASSVPSIRYTF. In DNA, the CDR3 is TGTGCCAGCAGCGTCCCATCTATACGCTACACCTTC.

The chain uses TRBV6-1 and TRBJ1-5, with D perhaps matching TRBD1 (5 bases). V was trimmed by 1 base and J by 4 bases, leaving 8 bases between them. This CDR3 spans 14 amino acids. Germline assignment: CDR1 MNHNS and CDR2 SASEGT. The CDR3 DNA follows: TGTGCCAGCAGTGAAGGACAGCAGAATCAGCCCCAGCATTTT. Translating gives CASSEGQQNQPQHF.

This clone occurred a few times. The V gene is TRBV5-6, the J gene TRBJ1-2; D might be TRBD1 (5 bases). CDR3 length equals 14 residues. CDR1 is SGHDT, CDR2 YYEEEE, per germline. The V end was cut by 0 bases, the J end by 3 bases, with 9 bases between. CDR3 bases: TGTGCCAGCAGCTTGGGACAGAGAGACTATGGCTACACCTTC. Translated, it gives CASSLGQRDYGYTF.